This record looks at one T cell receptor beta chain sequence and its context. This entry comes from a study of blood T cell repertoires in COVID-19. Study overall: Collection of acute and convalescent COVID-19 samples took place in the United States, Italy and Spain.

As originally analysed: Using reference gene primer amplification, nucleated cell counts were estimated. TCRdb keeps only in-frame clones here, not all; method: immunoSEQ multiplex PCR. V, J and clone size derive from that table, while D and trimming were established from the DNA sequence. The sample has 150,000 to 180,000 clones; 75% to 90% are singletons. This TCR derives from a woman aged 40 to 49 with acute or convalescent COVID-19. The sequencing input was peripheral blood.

The CDR3 nucleotides read TGTGCCAGCAGCCGCGAGGGCATACTAGCGGTACAAGAGACCCAGTACTTC. It encodes CASSREGILAVQETQYF. J is TRBJ2-5 and V is TRBV7-2; 8 positions agree with TRBD2. Germline V gives CDR1 SGHTA, CDR2 FQGNSA. The CDR3 has 17 amino acids. Unmatched junction bases numbered 13, after V lost 5 bases and J lost 2 bases. Variable domain in full (rest from reference TRBV7-2 and TRBJ2-5): GAGVSQSPSNKVTEKGKDVELRCDPISGHTALYWYRQSLGQGLEFLIYFQGNSAPDKSGLPSDRFSAERTGGSVSTLTIQRTQQEDSAVYLCASSREGILAVQETQYFGPGTRLLVL.